These 26 T cell receptor beta chains share one sample of origin, sequenced in a study of control samples from healthy donors and cancer patients. The data were produced by immunoSEQ multiplex PCR, yet TCRdb's version contains in-frame clones alone and is incomplete. Of around 80,000 clones listed, roughly 93% are singletons. The sample comprised blood. These receptors originate from a young woman in good health.

This chain joins TRBV19 and TRBJ1-2; no definite D call. Trimming took off 4 bases at V and 4 bases at J, with 16 bases between the two ends. Germline CDR1 reads LNHDA; CDR2 reads SQIVND (reference sequence). The CDR3 length is 15 residues. The CDR3 nucleotides are TGTGCCAGTAGTACCCACGGAAACATGGGCTATGGCTACACCTTC. It codes for CASSTHGNMGYGYTF.

The J gene is TRBJ1-1, the V gene TRBV14; D is unclear. CDR3 length: 14 residues. V shed 7 bases and J shed 1 base, with 13 bases lying between them. Per germline, CDR1 SGHDN and CDR2 FVKESK. CDR3 DNA sequence: TGTGCCAGCACCCTGAGTGGTTCGAACACTGAAGCTTTCTTT. It encodes CASTLSGSNTEAFF. The complete variable domain, with remaining parts taken from reference TRBV14 and TRBJ1-1, reads EAGVTQFPSHSVIEKGQTVTLRCDPISGHDNLYWYRRVMGKEIKFLLHFVKESKQDESGMPNNRFLAERTGGTYSTLKVQPAELEDSGVYFCASTLSGSNTEAFFGQGTRLTVV.

The gene calls are TRBV27 and TRBJ1-5; D is ambiguous. This CDR3 contains 14 residues. Germline CDR1 and CDR2: MNHEY and SMNVEV (reference sequence). Trimming stripped 2 bases from V and 3 bases from J, with 8 bases between. CDR3 DNA sequence: TGTGCCAGCAGTTTACTGAGAGACAATCAGCCCCAGCATTTT. This gives the protein CASSLLRDNQPQHF.

The J gene is TRBJ2-5, the V gene TRBV28; unclear D gene. The CDR3 spans 16 residues. Germline V gives CDR1 MDHEN, CDR2 SYDVKM. V was cut by 0 bases and J by 3 bases, with 14 bases left in between. CDR3 amino acids: CASSLWPRRLEETQYF. In DNA, the CDR3 is TGTGCCAGCAGTTTATGGCCCCGGCGGTTAGAAGAGACCCAGTACTTC.

In this sample, this clone turned up a few times. CDR3 DNA sequence: TGCAGCGTCACCCAGGGAAACACCGGGGAGCTGTTTTTT. It yields the protein CSVTQGNTGELFF. V gene TRBV29-1 combines with J gene TRBJ2-2, with D perhaps TRBD1 (5 bases). CDR1 and CDR2 from the germline V gene are SQVTM and ANQGSEA. The CDR3 runs 13 residues. V lost 6 bases to trimming and J lost 2 bases, with 10 bases between them.

CDR3 DNA sequence: TGCGCCAGGGGAACGGGACAGGGGACCGGGGAGCTGTTTTTT. This sequence encodes CARGTGQGTGELFF. The chain carries TRBV5-1 and TRBJ2-2; TRBD1 aligns across 10 bases. With V trimmed by 8 bases and J by 5 bases, 6 bases remained unmatched. Germline-derived CDR1 and CDR2 are SGHRS and YFSETQ. The CDR3 length is 14 residues.

The V call is TRBV20-1, the J call TRBJ2-1; no definite D call. Trimming stripped 3 bases from V and 3 bases from J, with 12 bases between. The CDR3 length is 14 residues. CDR1 is DFQATT and CDR2 is SNEGSKA in the germline V gene (reference sequence). The CDR3, as DNA: TGCAGTGCTAGTGACATCAAGCACTACAATGAGCAGTTCTTC. Amino acids: CSASDIKHYNEQFF.

The gene calls are TRBV19 and TRBJ2-5; TRBD2 might be the D (6 bases). Trimming pared 6 bases from V and 3 bases from J, leaving 17 bases between. Germline CDR1 LNHDA, CDR2 SQIVND (reference sequence). The CDR3 has 15 residues. CDR3 nucleotide sequence: TGTGCCAGTAGCACCTGGAGGCGGGGCGAAGAGACCCAGTACTTC. Amino acids: CASSTWRRGEETQYF. The full variable domain, with the rest looked up from reference TRBV19 and TRBJ2-5, is DGGITQSPKYLFRKEGQNVTLSCEQNLNHDAMYWYRQDPGQGLRLIYYSQIVNDFQKGDIAEGYSVSREKKESFPLTVTSAQKNPTAFYLCASSTWRRGEETQYFGPGTRLLVL.

The J gene is TRBJ2-2, the V gene TRBV5-6, with 8 positions matching TRBD1. Germline V lookup: CDR1 SGHDT, CDR2 YYEEEE. The CDR3 has 15 residues. Trimming took 3 bases from V and 5 from J; bases not matched to a gene: 6. CDR3 loop: CASSSGTGPTGELFF. The CDR3 DNA reads TGTGCCAGCAGCTCTGGGACAGGCCCAACCGGGGAGCTGTTTTTT.

The rearrangement joins TRBV19 to TRBJ1-3; a weak D match, TRBD1 (5 bases). The CDR3 length is 18 residues. Trimming took off 5 bases at V and 0 bases at J, with 20 bases between the two ends. Per germline, CDR1 LNHDA and CDR2 SQIVND (reference sequence). The CDR3 DNA follows: TGTGCCAGTAGTTTCCGAGGCGTCGGGACGCTCTCTGGAAACACCATATATTTT. It codes for CASSFRGVGTLSGNTIYF.

This sequence joins TRBV2 and TRBJ1-2; tentative D call: TRBD1 (5 bases). V was trimmed by 6 bases and J by 3 bases, leaving 14 bases between them. Germline CDR1 SNHLY, CDR2 FYNNEI. The CDR3 covers 14 residues. CDR3 coding DNA: TGTGCCAGCAGCCAATTGGGGGAAGACTATGGCTACACCTTC. It yields the protein CASSQLGEDYGYTF.

The genes are TRBV14 and TRBJ1-1; D not resolved. CDR3 length: 13 amino acids. V was shortened by 4 bases and J by 1 base, with 7 bases between the two germline ends. The V gene's germline CDR1 is SGHDN and CDR2 FVKESK. The CDR3 DNA sequence: TGTGCCAGCAGCCCCGGAGGGAACACTGAAGCTTTCTTT. It is translated as CASSPGGNTEAFF.

Regarding this clone: Germline is not matched at one junction end, which may reflect a read error. The V gene is TRBV27, the J gene TRBJ1-4; tentatively, D is TRBD1 (6 bases). The CDR3 sequence is 17 residues long. Germline CDR1 is MNHEY and CDR2 is SMNVEV (reference sequence). The CDR3 DNA follows: TGTGTCAGCAGTACCTCGACAGGATACTCAACTAATGAAAAACTGTTTTTT. Amino acid sequence: CVSSTSTGYSTNEKLFF.

The V and J genes are TRBV11-2 and TRBJ1-1; tentatively, D is TRBD1 (6 bases). Germline lookup yields CDR1 SGHAT and CDR2 FQNNGV. The CDR3 is 13 amino acids. The germline V and J ends were trimmed by 5 bases and 5 bases, with 12 bases remaining between them. The chain's CDR3 is CASSPQGRTEAFF. As DNA, the CDR3 is TGTGCCAGCAGCCCACAGGGAAGAACTGAAGCTTTCTTT.

The genes are TRBV18 and TRBJ1-6; 7 positions match TRBD1. The trim removed 4 bases at V and 13 bases at J, leaving 13 bases unmatched. The length of the CDR3 is 15 residues. Germline loops: CDR1 KGHSH, CDR2 LQKENI. This CDR3 is CASSQTTGTLGPLHF. The CDR3 nucleotides read TGTGCCAGCTCACAGACGACAGGGACCTTGGGGCCCCTCCACTTT.

The chain has TRBV18 and TRBJ1-4; 7 bases line up with TRBD1. V dropped 6 bases and J dropped 6; count of bases not matched to a gene: 4. The CDR3 is 13 amino acids. Germline-derived CDR1 and CDR2 are KGHSH and LQKENI. CDR3 nucleotides: TGTGCCAGCTCGCCAGGACAGGATGAAAAACTGTTTTTT. Encoded protein: CASSPGQDEKLFF.

The chain employs TRBV3-1 (or the pseudogene TRBV3-2) and TRBJ1-2; possible D gene TRBD1, 5 bases. Germline values: CDR1 LGHDT, CDR2 YNNKEL (reference sequence). This CDR3 region has 14 residues. V was cut by 1 base and J by 8 bases, with 14 bases left in between. The CDR3 protein is CASSQGRGVRGYTF. CDR3 nucleotide sequence: TGTGCCAGCAGCCAAGGACGAGGGGTAAGAGGCTACACCTTC.

This chain joins TRBV29-1 and TRBJ2-5; 7 nucleotides match TRBD1. Germline V gives CDR1 SQVTM, CDR2 ANQGSEA. The CDR3 totals 13 residues. The J segment lost 4 bases and the V segment lost 3 bases, leaving 5 bases of the junction unmatched. The CDR3 DNA reads as TGCAGCGTTGAGAGAGGGGGCTCAGAGACCCAGTACTTC. Residues: CSVERGGSETQYF.

The genes are TRBV25-1 and TRBJ1-1, with D uncertain. V dropped 1 base and J dropped 8 bases, with 11 bases sitting between them. CDR1 is MGHDK, CDR2 SYGVNS, per germline. The CDR3 extends over 13 amino acids. The CDR3 is CASSEWRGIEAFF. DNA of the CDR3: TGTGCCAGCAGTGAATGGCGGGGTATAGAAGCTTTCTTT. Looking up the rest from reference TRBV25-1 and TRBJ1-1 gives the full variable domain: EADIYQTPRYLVIGTGKKITLECSQTMGHDKMYWYQQDPGMELHLIHYSYGVNSTEKGDLSSESTVSRIRTEHFPLTLESARPSHTSQYLCASSEWRGIEAFFGQGTRLTVV.

The chain has TRBV28 and TRBJ2-7; tentatively, D is TRBD2 (5 bases). This CDR3 spans 13 amino acids. Germline V gene sequence: CDR1 MDHEN, CDR2 SYDVKM. The V gene lost 6 bases and the J gene lost 6 bases, with 15 bases spanning the gap. CDR3 in amino acids: CASRDTSIGEQYF. The CDR3 DNA is TGTGCCAGCAGGGATACTAGTATTGGCGAGCAGTACTTC.

The V gene is TRBV9, the J gene TRBJ1-3, with D unclear. This CDR3 comprises 15 residues. V was shortened by 4 bases and J by 0 bases, with 11 bases between the two germline ends. Germline CDR1 reads SGDLS; CDR2 reads YYNGEE. CDR3 sequence: CASSPRASSGNTIYF. As DNA, the CDR3 is TGTGCCAGCAGCCCTCGGGCGTCCTCTGGAAACACCATATATTTT.

The rearrangement joins TRBV5-8 to TRBJ2-1; D is tentatively TRBD1 or TRBD2 (5 bases each). Germline loops: CDR1 SGHTS, CDR2 YDEGEE. This CDR3 spans 14 amino acids. The V and J ends lost 3 bases and 7 bases respectively, with 14 bases between them. This CDR3 is CASSWDGPNNEQFF. The CDR3 DNA follows: TGTGCCAGCAGCTGGGACGGACCTAATAATGAGCAGTTCTTC.

The CDR3 loop reads CSARGSSPLHF. CDR3 nucleotide sequence: TGCAGTGCTAGGGGAAGTTCACCCCTCCACTTT. The gene calls are TRBV20-1 and TRBJ1-6; no reliable D call. CDR3 length: 11 residues. V was pared by 3 bases and J by 9 bases, with 6 bases between. The germline V gene has CDR1 DFQATT and CDR2 SNEGSKA (reference sequence).

The CDR3 here is CAWSLRNTIYF. CDR3 DNA: TGTGCCTGGAGTCTAAGAAACACCATATATTTT. J is TRBJ1-3 and V is TRBV30, with unresolved D. Per the germline V gene, CDR1 is GTSNPN and CDR2 is SVGIG (reference sequence). The V end was cut by 2 bases, the J end by 5 bases, with 4 bases between. The CDR3 is 11 amino acids.

This chain links TRBV25-1 with TRBJ1-3; no definite D call. The CDR3 sequence is 15 residues long. Looked up from germline, CDR1 is MGHDK and CDR2 is SYGVNS. V shed 1 base and J shed 8 bases, with 15 bases lying between them. The CDR3 DNA reads TGTGCCAGCAGTGAATGGAAGGGTTTGAAGGACACCATATATTTT. Its protein product is CASSEWKGLKDTIYF.

The chain carries TRBV5-1 and TRBJ2-7, with TRBD1 matching 8 bases. Germline lookup yields CDR1 SGHRS and CDR2 YFSETQ. The CDR3 runs 17 residues. Losses at the gene ends were 2 bases for V and 6 bases for J; bases not matched to a gene: 16. The CDR3 DNA reads TGCGCCAGCAGCTTTAAGGGAAACCGGGACAGGATGGGCGAGCAGTACGTC. Amino acid sequence: CASSFKGNRDRMGEQYV.